The 18 T cell receptor beta chains below all came from one sample that was sequenced in a study of graft-versus-host responses after intestinal transplantation (dated by TCRdb to about 2021). The time point tag for this specimen amounts to: cells obtained before transplantation from donor or recipient. Library generation was performed with the immunoSEQ multiplex PCR assay. The immuneACCESS repertoire file appears here via TCRdb, limited to in-frame rearrangements. These files lack a portion of the clones; in checked studies, under half of the deficit traces to unresolved V genes, and the cause of the others is not known. The sample has approximately 89,000 clones on record, roughly 90% of them singletons. In total, the top ten clones hold around 0.17% of the sample. These TCRs are of unknown antigen specificity. The starting material was unstimulated CD4+ T cells sorted from spleen or lymph node cells, obtained before intestinal transplant. The receptors originated from a human donor who received an intestinal transplant.

This chain connects TRBV9 to TRBJ1-2; 7 positions match TRBD1. Germline assignment: CDR1 SGDLS and CDR2 YYNGEE. The CDR3 contains 16 residues. V was clipped by 0 bases and J by 4 bases; unmatched bases: 9. The CDR3 DNA is TGTGCCAGCAGCGTAGACGGCAGGGGGTGGATCTATGGCTACACCTTC. Amino acids: CASSVDGRGWIYGYTF.

In this sample, this clone turned up once. V and J are TRBV5-5 and TRBJ1-5; D uncertain. From germline, CDR1 is SGHKS and CDR2 YYEKEE (reference sequence). CDR3 length: 12 residues. V was cut by 0 bases and J by 6 bases, with 4 bases left in between. CDR3 loop: CASSLAGQPQHF. The DNA of the CDR3 is TGTGCCAGCAGCTTGGCCGGTCAGCCCCAGCATTTT.

This sequence joins TRBV5-8 and TRBJ1-2; 7 nucleotides align to TRBD1. Germline CDR1 and CDR2: SGHTS and YDEGEE. The CDR3 is made up of 15 amino acids. V was pared by 4 bases and J by 8 bases, with 14 bases of the junction left unmatched. CDR3 coding DNA: TGTGCCAGCAGCCGGCGGGGTGAGGGGGCGCGAGGCTACACCTTC. It encodes CASSRRGEGARGYTF.

This chain links TRBV19 with TRBJ2-1; TRBD2 matches at 10 bases. V gave up 0 bases and J gave up 7 bases; unmatched junction bases: 9. Germline lookup yields CDR1 LNHDA and CDR2 SQIVND (reference sequence). The CDR3 is 17 amino acids. The CDR3 is CASSIEGSGGSLNEQFF. CDR3 DNA sequence: TGTGCCAGTAGTATAGAAGGTAGCGGGGGGTCCTTAAATGAGCAGTTCTTC.

The V call is TRBV29-1, the J call TRBJ1-1; 7 bases align to TRBD1. The CDR3 sequence is 15 residues long. CDR1 and CDR2 (germline): SQVTM, ANQGSEA. After removal of 5 bases from V and 0 bases from J, the junction contained 9 bases not matched to a gene. The CDR3 nucleotides read TGCAGCGTTTACGGACAGGCCAACATGAACACTGAAGCTTTCTTT. Translating gives CSVYGQANMNTEAFF.

Only one count was recorded for this clone. This chain connects TRBV10-3 to TRBJ2-5; D gene uncertain. V was shortened by 3 bases and J by 6 bases, with 5 bases between the two germline ends. From germline, CDR1 is ENHRY and CDR2 SYGVKD. The CDR3 loop spans 11 amino acids. CDR3 coding DNA: TGTGCCATCAGTGATGGCCAGACCCAGTACTTC. Translation: CAISDGQTQYF.

The rearrangement uses TRBV5-6 and TRBJ1-2, with TRBD1 identical over 12 bases. In germline, CDR1 is SGHDT, CDR2 YYEEEE. This CDR3 has 16 residues. V dropped 4 bases and J dropped 4; count of bases not matched to a gene: 8. The CDR3 spells CASSLLGTGGPYGYTF. The CDR3 DNA sequence: TGTGCCAGCAGCCTCCTCGGGACAGGGGGCCCCTATGGCTACACCTTC. The variable domain in full, with the rest retrieved from reference TRBV5-6 and TRBJ1-2, is DAGVTQSPTHLIKTRGQQVTLRCSPKSGHDTVSWYQQALGQGPQFIFQYYEEEERQRGNFPDRFSGHQFPNYSSELNVNALLLGDSALYLCASSLLGTGGPYGYTFGSGTRLTVV.

The chain links TRBV7-9 to TRBJ2-3, with 7 bases lining up with TRBD2. CDR3 size: 19 residues. Germline CDR1 is SEHNR and CDR2 is FQNEAQ (reference sequence). Trimming at V came to 6 bases and at J to 0 bases, leaving 18 bases not matched to a gene. The CDR3 loop is CASSSTGTTFGGSTDTQYF. DNA of the CDR3: TGTGCCAGCAGTTCCACCGGGACTACCTTCGGAGGGAGCACAGATACGCAGTATTTT.

As to this clone: This sample includes further DNA sequences coding for the same CDR3. This CDR3 is CASSSDRGGGNTIYF. The CDR3 coding sequence is TGTGCCAGCAGTTCCGACAGGGGTGGAGGAAACACCATATATTTT. The gene calls are TRBV6-5 and TRBJ1-3; TRBD1 aligns across 8 bases. V was pared by 4 bases and J by 4 bases, with 6 bases of the junction left unmatched. Germline V CDR1 and CDR2: MNHEY, SVGAGI. The CDR3 runs to 15 residues.

This clone occurred once. The chain combines TRBV5-1 with TRBJ2-3, with D possibly being TRBD2 (6 bases). The CDR3 runs 14 residues. V lost 4 bases, J lost 5 bases, and 14 bases lay in between. The germline V gene has CDR1 SGHRS and CDR2 YFSETQ. CDR3 amino acids: CASSPGLGGDTQYF. The CDR3 nucleotides are TGCGCCAGCAGCCCTGGACTGGGAGGAGATACGCAGTATTTT.

The chain combines TRBV6-1 with TRBJ1-2, with D possibly TRBD1 on 6 matching bases. There are 14 residues in the CDR3. Germline V lookup: CDR1 MNHNS, CDR2 SASEGT. V was pared by 2 bases and J by 10 bases, with 17 bases between. The CDR3 loop reads CASSERGGGTVYTF. CDR3 nucleotide sequence: TGTGCCAGCAGTGAAAGGGGGGGCGGAACGGTCTACACCTTC.

V gene TRBV5-8 combines with J gene TRBJ1-6; D unclear. In germline, CDR1 is SGHTS, CDR2 YDEGEE. The CDR3 runs 12 residues. Trimming left V 1 base short and J 13 bases short, with 9 bases between. Written as DNA, the CDR3 is TGTGCCAGCAGCTTGTTGCCGGGGCCCCTCCACTTT. It codes for CASSLLPGPLHF.

This chain uses TRBV7-9 with TRBJ2-7, with TRBD2 matching 7 bases. Germline V lookup: CDR1 SEHNR, CDR2 FQNEAQ (reference sequence). V lost 0 bases and J lost 6; bases outside the gene matches: 5. This CDR3 contains 14 residues. The CDR3 DNA reads TGTGCCAGCAGCTTAGCGGGAGGGCAGGTCGAGCAGTACTTC. Translation gives CASSLAGGQVEQYF.

This clone showed up just a few times. The chain employs TRBV7-2 and TRBJ2-1; TRBD2 might be the D (5 bases). Looked up from germline, CDR1 is SGHTA and CDR2 is FQGNSA. The length of the CDR3 is 13 residues. Trimming shortened V by 5 bases and J by 10 bases, and 15 bases separated the two germline ends. This CDR3 is CASSPRTFKEQFF. The CDR3 region has the DNA TGTGCCAGCAGCCCTCGGACTTTCAAGGAGCAGTTCTTC. The complete variable domain, with remaining parts taken from reference TRBV7-2 and TRBJ2-1, reads GAGVSQSPSNKVTEKGKDVELRCDPISGHTALYWYRQSLGQGLEFLIYFQGNSAPDKSGLPSDRFSAERTGGSVSTLTIQRTQQEDSAVYLCASSPRTFKEQFFGPGTRLTVL.

This clone was detected a few times. V gene TRBV7-2 combines with J gene TRBJ1-4, with 7 bases aligning to TRBD1. With V trimmed by 5 bases and J by 7 bases, 4 bases remained unmatched. The germline V gene encodes CDR1 SGHTA and CDR2 FQGNSA. CDR3 length: 13 amino acids. The CDR3, as DNA: TGTGCCAGCAGCCTACAGGGGACTGAAAAACTGTTTTTT. Translating it yields CASSLQGTEKLFF.

The rearrangement joins TRBV15 to TRBJ1-1, with TRBD1 matching 7 bases. V lost 2 bases, J lost 2 bases, and 5 bases stayed unmatched. Looked up from germline, CDR1 is LNHNV and CDR2 is YYDKDF (reference sequence). This CDR3 has 15 amino acids. The CDR3 reads CATSRSDRPNTEAFF. DNA of the CDR3: TGTGCCACCAGCAGATCGGACAGGCCAAACACTGAAGCTTTCTTT. Complete variable domain (other parts from reference TRBV15 and TRBJ1-1): DAMVIQNPRYQVTQFGKPVTLSCSQTLNHNVMYWYQQKSSQAPKLLFHYYDKDFNNEADTPDNFQSRRPNTSFCFLDIRSPGLGDTAMYLCATSRSDRPNTEAFFGQGTRLTVV.

In its sample, this clone was seen once. V and J are TRBV27 and TRBJ1-2; 9 positions agree with TRBD1. This CDR3 contains 13 residues. J lost 8 bases, V lost 5 bases, and 6 bases had no gene match. Germline V lookup: CDR1 MNHEY, CDR2 SMNVEV (reference sequence). The CDR3 protein is CASSVGQGGGYTF. DNA for the CDR3: TGTGCCAGCAGTGTGGGACAGGGAGGGGGCTACACCTTC.

V is TRBV7-2 and J is TRBJ1-5; 11 nucleotides line up with TRBD1. Trimming took 1 base from V and 1 from J; bases not matched to a gene: 6. The CDR3 is made up of 18 amino acids. Germline V gene sequence: CDR1 SGHTA, CDR2 FQGNSA. In DNA, the CDR3 is TGTGCCAGCAGCTTAGGGACAGGGGGCCCCTTGAGCAATCAGCCCCAGCATTTT. Its protein is CASSLGTGGPLSNQPQHF.